The 10 T cell receptor beta chains below all came from one sample that was sequenced in a study of blood T cell repertoires in COVID-19. The assay was immunoSEQ multiplex PCR, and TCRdb's table has in-frame clones only and misses some. Of 150,000 to 200,000 clones listed, roughly 85% were seen once; the top ten hold approximately 9%. What was sequenced was PBMCs or T cells enriched from blood (not recorded which). These TCRs come from a woman between 18 and 29 years old who had recovered from COVID-19.

The CDR3 nucleotides read TGTGCCAGCAGTTTAGTAGTGTCTAATTGGGAAAAACTGTTTTTT. Amino acids: CASSLVVSNWEKLFF. The chain couples TRBV28 to TRBJ1-4; no reliable D call. This CDR3 comprises 15 residues. Trimming removed 2 bases at V and 8 bases at J, with 15 bases between. Germline V gene sequence: CDR1 MDHEN, CDR2 SYDVKM.

The chain couples TRBV2 to TRBJ1-4, with 8 nucleotides matching TRBD1. Per germline, CDR1 SNHLY and CDR2 FYNNEI. V gave up 6 bases and J gave up 7 bases; unmatched junction bases: 10. This CDR3 is 15 amino acids long. The CDR3 region has the DNA TGTGCCAGCAGCGAGGGACAGGCAGGGCCTGAAAAACTGTTTTTT. Translating gives CASSEGQAGPEKLFF.

This sequence joins TRBV6-5 and TRBJ1-1; no clear D gene. Germline assignment: CDR1 MNHEY and CDR2 SVGAGI. Deletions cut 6 bases from V and 1 base from J, with 15 bases between. This CDR3 is 15 amino acids long. In DNA form, the CDR3 reads TGTGCCAGCAGACCAAATAAGGGAGGGAACACTGAAGCTTTCTTT. This encodes CASRPNKGGNTEAFF.

The chain couples TRBV12-3 or TRBV12-4 to TRBJ2-1; 7 nucleotides line up with TRBD1. V was pared by 5 bases and J by 14 bases, with 9 bases of the junction left unmatched. The CDR3 has 12 residues. This CDR3 is CASSPRDRGEFF. The CDR3 nucleotides are TGTGCCAGCAGTCCCCGGGACAGAGGGGAGTTCTTC.

This chain links TRBV11-3 with TRBJ2-1, with D maybe TRBD2 (6 bases). The V and J ends lost 0 bases and 9 bases respectively, with 12 bases between them. CDR3 size: 14 residues. Germline CDR1 SGHNT, CDR2 YENEEA. CDR3 sequence reads: CASSLDTTSTEQFF. Here the CDR3 DNA reads TGTGCCAGCAGCTTAGATACCACTAGCACTGAGCAGTTCTTC.

This chain joins TRBV27 and TRBJ2-1, with 9 bases identical to TRBD2. Germline CDR1 is MNHEY and CDR2 is SMNVEV (reference sequence). CDR3 length equals 15 residues. V shed 2 bases, J shed 4 bases, and the junction held 3 bases outside the gene matches. In nucleotides, the CDR3 is TGTGCCAGCAGTTTAAGTACTAGCGGGTACAATGAGCAGTTCTTC. Protein: CASSLSTSGYNEQFF.

The V gene is TRBV19, the J gene TRBJ2-3; perhaps TRBD2 as D (6 bases). The length of the CDR3 is 15 residues. Trimming pared 6 bases from V and 2 bases from J, leaving 15 bases between. From germline, CDR1 is LNHDA and CDR2 SQIVND (reference sequence). The DNA for the CDR3 is TGTGCCAGTAGCAAGTCCGGGACTGTCACAGATACGCAGTATTTT. Protein sequence: CASSKSGTVTDTQYF. Full variable domain (rest looked up from reference TRBV19 and TRBJ2-3): DGGITQSPKYLFRKEGQNVTLSCEQNLNHDAMYWYRQDPGQGLRLIYYSQIVNDFQKGDIAEGYSVSREKKESFPLTVTSAQKNPTAFYLCASSKSGTVTDTQYFGPGTRLTVL.

The V call is TRBV19, the J call TRBJ1-1; D unclear. With 4 bases removed from V and 1 base from J, the gap between germline ends came to 7 bases. Germline assignment: CDR1 LNHDA and CDR2 SQIVND (reference sequence). This CDR3 is 13 amino acids long. The CDR3 reads CASSKSANTEAFF. In DNA form, the CDR3 reads TGTGCCAGTAGTAAAAGCGCGAACACTGAAGCTTTCTTT.

The chain links TRBV19 to TRBJ2-3, with 8 bases matching TRBD2. The CDR3 has 19 amino acids. The junction had 13 bases not matched to a gene; V was cut back by 2 bases and J by 0 bases. The germline gives CDR1 LNHDA, CDR2 SQIVND (reference sequence). The CDR3: CASSIPSGSLAVSTDTQYF. The CDR3 DNA reads as TGTGCCAGTAGTATACCCTCCGGGTCACTAGCGGTTAGCACAGATACGCAGTATTTT.

The rearrangement links TRBV18 to TRBJ2-7, with 8 positions matching TRBD2. Trimming at V came to 6 bases and at J to 3 bases, leaving 10 bases not matched to a gene. The CDR3 has 15 amino acids. CDR1 KGHSH and CDR2 LQKENI come from the germline V gene. CDR3 DNA: TGTGCCAGCTCCCCCCCTCAGCGGGGGATCTACGAGCAGTACTTC. Residues: CASSPPQRGIYEQYF. The variable domain in full, with the rest retrieved from reference TRBV18 and TRBJ2-7, is NAGVMQNPRHLVRRRGQEARLRCSPMKGHSHVYWYRQLPEEGLKFMVYLQKENIIDESGMPKERFSAEFPKEGPSILRIQQVVRGDSAAYFCASSPPQRGIYEQYFGPGTRLTVT.